In its sample, the clone carrying this TCR beta chain was seen a few times. These data originate in a study of response to subunit inactivated influenza vaccine. TCRdb ran MiXCR on the RT-PCR reads and lists one entry per CDR3 protein. The data hold 400,000 to 550,000 distinct CDR3 sequences, with about 25% observed a single time. The sample was CD4+ T cells sorted from PBMCs, taken around 5 days after vaccination. The sequence was collected from a man aged 45 to 65 who received an inactivated influenza vaccine.

The CDR3 loop is CASSTHSLAKNIQYF. In nucleotides, the CDR3 is TGTGCCAGCAGTACCCACAGTTTAGCCAAAAACATTCAGTACTTC. The J gene is TRBJ2-4, the V gene TRBV6-1, with no clear D. V lost 5 bases and J lost 0, with 11 bases in between. The CDR3 consists of 15 residues. CDR1 and CDR2 from the germline V gene are MNHNS and SASEGT.